Below, 8 T cell receptor beta chains from the same sample are listed, as sequenced in a study of blood T cell repertoires in COVID-19. Clones were sequenced by immunoSEQ multiplex PCR, and TCRdb holds only the in-frame ones, with some missing. The sample consists of approximately 140,000 clones, about four fifths of them appearing once. Sequenced sample: peripheral blood. These receptors originate from a human donor with acute or convalescent COVID-19. The donor label of this sample is uncertain.

The genes are TRBV9 and TRBJ2-1, with 9 bases fitting TRBD2. V was clipped by 2 bases and J by 2 bases; unmatched bases: 2. CDR3 length: 15 amino acids. The germline V gene has CDR1 SGDLS and CDR2 YYNGEE. CDR3 DNA sequence: TGTGCCAGCAGCGTGGGACTAGCAACCTACAATGAGCAGTTCTTC. This gives the protein CASSVGLATYNEQFF.

This chain joins TRBV12-3 or TRBV12-4 and TRBJ1-1; D gene ambiguous. The CDR3 covers 13 residues. V lost 1 base and J 4 bases, leaving 7 bases between the germline ends. The CDR3 sequence is CASSLGESTEAFF. CDR3 in DNA: TGTGCCAGCAGTTTAGGAGAGAGCACTGAAGCTTTCTTT.

This clone has a single count. The V gene is TRBV5-1, the J gene TRBJ2-1; 9 positions agree with TRBD2. Germline CDR1 SGHRS, CDR2 YFSETQ. The V and J ends lost 1 base and 2 bases, in that order; junction bases with no gene match: 1. The CDR3 has 15 amino acids. The CDR3 reads CASSLRLAAYNEQFF. CDR3 sequence (DNA): TGCGCCAGCAGCTTGAGACTAGCGGCCTACAATGAGCAGTTCTTC.

The chain joins TRBV14 to TRBJ1-2; TRBD1 agrees at 11 bases. Germline lookup yields CDR1 SGHDN and CDR2 FVKESK. This CDR3 has 13 amino acids. Trimming at V came to 4 bases and at J to 5 bases, leaving 0 bases not matched to a gene. The CDR3 DNA follows: TGTGCCAGCAGCCGGGACAGGGGGTATGGCTACACCTTC. This gives the protein CASSRDRGYGYTF.

The gene calls are TRBV15 and TRBJ1-2; D is unclear. CDR3 length: 12 amino acids. Germline lookup yields CDR1 LNHNV and CDR2 YYDKDF (reference sequence). The ends were cut back, 8 bases at V and 2 bases at J, with 9 bases in the middle. CDR3 bases: TGTGCCACCTCCGGGGAGAACTATGGCTACACCTTC. Its protein product is CATSGENYGYTF.

This clone was counted only a few times. The chain employs TRBV12-3 or TRBV12-4 and TRBJ1-2, with D maybe TRBD1 (5 bases). CDR3 length equals 13 residues. V was pared by 3 bases and J by 4 bases, with 9 bases between. CDR3 region: CASSFGAGYGYTF. CDR3 sequence (DNA): TGTGCCAGCAGTTTTGGGGCAGGCTATGGCTACACCTTC.

This chain connects TRBV2 to TRBJ2-2, with D unresolved. The CDR3 has 13 residues. Germline values: CDR1 SNHLY, CDR2 FYNNEI. The V end was cut by 2 bases, the J end by 3 bases, with 4 bases between. The CDR3 region is CASSETHTGELFF. The CDR3 DNA reads as TGTGCCAGCAGTGAAACTCACACCGGGGAGCTGTTTTTT.

The chain joins TRBV11-2 to TRBJ1-1; D is uncertain. The germline V and J ends were trimmed by 2 bases and 7 bases, with 11 bases remaining between them. The CDR3 extends over 13 amino acids. The V gene's germline CDR1 is SGHAT and CDR2 FQNNGV. CDR3 in amino acids: CASSLTAGGEAFF. As DNA, the CDR3 is TGTGCCAGCAGCTTAACGGCCGGCGGTGAAGCTTTCTTT.